A selection of T cell receptor beta chains follows, all from one sample in a study of human T cells and chemical hapten exposure. One entry per CDR3 protein results from TCRdb running MiXCR on the 5' RACE reads. Of 80,000 or so distinct CDR3 sequences listed, approximately 15% are singletons. These receptors were obtained from a female donor in good health. CDR3s include the opening cysteine and the closing phenylalanine or tryptophan.

j_call | v_call | cdr3_aa
TRBJ1-1 | TRBV2 | CASSLGGNTEAFF
TRBJ2-1 | TRBV30 | CAWSVPPGHGGDEQFF
TRBJ1-3 | TRBV4-3 | CASSQERGEVSGNTIYF
TRBJ2-7 | TRBV6-5 | CASSTLTLQTYEQYF
TRBJ2-1 | TRBV19 | CASSILGYNEQFF
TRBJ1-1 | TRBV30 | CAWSDGNTEAFF
TRBJ2-1 | TRBV30 | CAWSVLNPNNEQFF
TRBJ1-5 | TRBV11-2 | CASSLDGFNQPQHF
TRBJ2-3 | TRBV12-3/TRBV12-4 | CASSPADTQYF
TRBJ1-5 | TRBV12-3/TRBV12-4 | CASRDRNNQPQHF
TRBJ1-2 | TRBV30 | CASTRQGRNGYTF
TRBJ2-1 | TRBV5-4 | CASSLGRGWEQFF
TRBJ1-2 | TRBV7-9 | CASSSGRHFRYTF
TRBJ1-2 | TRBV5-1 | CASSQSISSVYGYTF
TRBJ2-3 | TRBV20-1 | CSARDSGPGTDTQYF
TRBJ2-7 | TRBV20-1 | CSAIPQPGGDEQYF
TRBJ2-1 | TRBV12-3/TRBV12-4 | CASSKRKDYSVSYNEQFF